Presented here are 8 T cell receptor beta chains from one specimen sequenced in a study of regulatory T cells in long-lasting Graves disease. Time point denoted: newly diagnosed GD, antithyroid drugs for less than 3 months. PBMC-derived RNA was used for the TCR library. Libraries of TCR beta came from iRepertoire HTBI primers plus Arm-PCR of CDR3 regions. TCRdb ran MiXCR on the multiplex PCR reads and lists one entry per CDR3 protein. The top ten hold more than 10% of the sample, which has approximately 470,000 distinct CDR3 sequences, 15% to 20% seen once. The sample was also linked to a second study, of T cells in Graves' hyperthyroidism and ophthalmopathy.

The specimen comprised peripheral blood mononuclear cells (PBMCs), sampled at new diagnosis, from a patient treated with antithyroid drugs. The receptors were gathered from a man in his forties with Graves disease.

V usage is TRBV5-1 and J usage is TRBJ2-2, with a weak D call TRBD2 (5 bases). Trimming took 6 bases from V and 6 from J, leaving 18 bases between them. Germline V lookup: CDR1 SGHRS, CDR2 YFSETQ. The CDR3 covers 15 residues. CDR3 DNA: TGCGCCAGCATCCCGGGGTCAACCAAGGCCGGGGAGCTGTTTTTT. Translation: CASIPGSTKAGELFF.

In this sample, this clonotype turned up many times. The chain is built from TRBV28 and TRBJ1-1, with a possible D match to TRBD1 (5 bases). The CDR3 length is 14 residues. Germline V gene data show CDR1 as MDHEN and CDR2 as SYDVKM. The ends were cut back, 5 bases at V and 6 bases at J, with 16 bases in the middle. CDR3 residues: CASSIGTIHPEAFF. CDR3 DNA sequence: TGTGCCAGCAGTATCGGGACGATTCATCCTGAAGCTTTCTTT.

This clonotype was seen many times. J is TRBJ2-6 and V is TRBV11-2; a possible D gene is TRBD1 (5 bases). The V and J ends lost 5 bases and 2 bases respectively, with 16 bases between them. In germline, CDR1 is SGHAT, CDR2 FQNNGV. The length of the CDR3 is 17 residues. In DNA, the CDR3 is TGTGCCAGCAGCCCCCCCCCCGCAGGGACTGGGGCCAACGTCCTGACTTTC. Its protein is CASSPPPAGTGANVLTF.

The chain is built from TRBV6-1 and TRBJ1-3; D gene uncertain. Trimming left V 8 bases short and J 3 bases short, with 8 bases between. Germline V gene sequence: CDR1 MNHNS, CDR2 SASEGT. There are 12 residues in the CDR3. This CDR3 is CASWSVGNTIYF. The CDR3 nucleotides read TGTGCCAGCTGGAGTGTTGGAAACACCATATATTTT.

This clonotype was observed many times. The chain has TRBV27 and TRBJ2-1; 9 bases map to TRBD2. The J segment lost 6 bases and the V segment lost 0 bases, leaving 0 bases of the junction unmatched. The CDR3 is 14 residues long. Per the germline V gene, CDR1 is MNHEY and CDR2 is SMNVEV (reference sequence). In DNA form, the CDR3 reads TGTGCCAGCAGTTTATCAGCGGGAGGCAATGAGCAGTTCTTC. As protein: CASSLSAGGNEQFF.

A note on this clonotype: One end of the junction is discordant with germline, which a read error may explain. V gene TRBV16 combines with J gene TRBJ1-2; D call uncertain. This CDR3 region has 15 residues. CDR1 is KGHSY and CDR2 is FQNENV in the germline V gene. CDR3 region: CASSQSVQTNYGYTF. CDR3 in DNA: TGTGCCAGCAGCCAATCGGTGCAAACTAACTACGGCTACACCTTC.

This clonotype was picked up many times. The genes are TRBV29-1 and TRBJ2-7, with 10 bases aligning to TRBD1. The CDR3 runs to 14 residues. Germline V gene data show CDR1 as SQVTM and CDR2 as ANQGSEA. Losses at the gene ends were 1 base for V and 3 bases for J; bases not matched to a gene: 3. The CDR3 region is CSVEGGTGDYEQYF. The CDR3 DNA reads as TGCAGCGTTGAAGGCGGGACAGGGGACTACGAGCAGTACTTC.

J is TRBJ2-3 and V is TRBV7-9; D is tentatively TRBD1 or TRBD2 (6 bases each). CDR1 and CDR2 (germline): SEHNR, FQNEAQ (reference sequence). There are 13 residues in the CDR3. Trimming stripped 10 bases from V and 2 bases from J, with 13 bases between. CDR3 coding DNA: TGTGCCACGGGGGCTGCCCCCACAGATACGCAGTATTTT. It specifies CATGAAPTDTQYF.